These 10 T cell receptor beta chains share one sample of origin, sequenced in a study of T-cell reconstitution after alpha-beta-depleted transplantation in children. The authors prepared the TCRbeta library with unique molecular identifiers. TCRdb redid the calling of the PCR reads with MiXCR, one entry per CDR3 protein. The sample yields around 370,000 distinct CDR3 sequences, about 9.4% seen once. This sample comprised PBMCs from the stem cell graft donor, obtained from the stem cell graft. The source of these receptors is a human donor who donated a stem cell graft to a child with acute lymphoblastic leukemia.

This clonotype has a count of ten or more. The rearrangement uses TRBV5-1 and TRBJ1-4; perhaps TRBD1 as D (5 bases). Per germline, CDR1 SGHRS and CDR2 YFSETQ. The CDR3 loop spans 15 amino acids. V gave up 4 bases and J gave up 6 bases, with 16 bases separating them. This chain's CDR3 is CASSSEGRVYEKLFF. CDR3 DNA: TGCGCCAGCAGCAGCGAGGGGCGGGTTTATGAAAAACTGTTTTTT.

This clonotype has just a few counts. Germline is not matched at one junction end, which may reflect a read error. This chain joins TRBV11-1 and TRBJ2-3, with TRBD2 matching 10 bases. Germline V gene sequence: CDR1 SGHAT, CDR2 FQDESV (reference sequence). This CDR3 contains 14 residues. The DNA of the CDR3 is TGTGCCAGCAGCCTAGCGGGAGAATCAGATACGCAGTATTTT. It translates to CASSLAGESDTQYF.

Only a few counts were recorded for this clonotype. CDR3 sequence: CASRRTVGTGRYNEQFF. The CDR3 DNA sequence: TGCGCCAGCAGACGTACCGTAGGGACAGGAAGGTACAATGAGCAGTTCTTC. The rearrangement links TRBV5-1 to TRBJ2-1; 8 nucleotides agree with TRBD1. This CDR3 region has 17 residues. CDR1 is SGHRS, CDR2 YFSETQ, per germline. The trim removed 5 bases at V and 4 bases at J, leaving 14 bases unmatched.

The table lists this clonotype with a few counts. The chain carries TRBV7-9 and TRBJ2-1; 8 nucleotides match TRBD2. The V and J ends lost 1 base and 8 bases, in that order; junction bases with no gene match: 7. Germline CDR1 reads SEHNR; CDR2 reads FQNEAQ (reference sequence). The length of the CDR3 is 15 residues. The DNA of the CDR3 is TGTGCCAGCAGCTTAGATGAAGGACTAGCATATGAGCAGTTCTTC. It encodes CASSLDEGLAYEQFF. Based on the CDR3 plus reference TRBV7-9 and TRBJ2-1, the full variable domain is DTGVSQNPRHKITKRGQNVTFRCDPISEHNRLYWYRQTLGQGPEFLTYFQNEAQLEKSRLLSDRFSAERPKGSFSTLEIQRTEQGDSAMYLCASSLDEGLAYEQFFGPGTRLTVL.

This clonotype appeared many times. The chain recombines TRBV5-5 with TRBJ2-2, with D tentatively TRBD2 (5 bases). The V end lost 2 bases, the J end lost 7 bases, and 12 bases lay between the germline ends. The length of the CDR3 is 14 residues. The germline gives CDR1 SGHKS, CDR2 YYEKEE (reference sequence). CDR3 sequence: CASSFSPGDGELFF. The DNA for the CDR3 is TGTGCCAGCAGCTTTTCGCCCGGGGACGGGGAGCTGTTTTTT.

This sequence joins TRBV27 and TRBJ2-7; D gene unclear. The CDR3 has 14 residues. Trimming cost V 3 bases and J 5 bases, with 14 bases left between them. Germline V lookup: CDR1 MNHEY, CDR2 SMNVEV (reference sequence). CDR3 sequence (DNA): TGTGCCAGCAGTTTTAACGGTGGAGATAACGAGCAGTACTTC. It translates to CASSFNGGDNEQYF.

The CDR3 loop reads CASSSRGGLSNEQFF. The DNA for the CDR3 is TGTGCCAGCAGCTCGAGGGGGGGACTTTCGAATGAGCAGTTCTTC. The gene calls are TRBV7-9 and TRBJ2-1, with D perhaps TRBD2 (7 bases). V lost 4 bases and J lost 7, with 17 bases in between. The germline gives CDR1 SEHNR, CDR2 FQNEAQ (reference sequence). This CDR3 is built from 15 residues. The full variable domain, rest sourced from reference TRBV7-9 and TRBJ2-1, is DTGVSQNPRHKITKRGQNVTFRCDPISEHNRLYWYRQTLGQGPEFLTYFQNEAQLEKSRLLSDRFSAERPKGSFSTLEIQRTEQGDSAMYLCASSSRGGLSNEQFFGPGTRLTVL.

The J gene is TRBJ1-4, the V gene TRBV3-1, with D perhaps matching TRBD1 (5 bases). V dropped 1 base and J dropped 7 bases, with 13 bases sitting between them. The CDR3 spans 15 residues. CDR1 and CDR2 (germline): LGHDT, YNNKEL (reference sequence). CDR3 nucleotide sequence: TGTGCCAGCAGCCAAGTCTCCGGGGACGGTGAAAAACTGTTTTTT. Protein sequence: CASSQVSGDGEKLFF.

Here the CDR3 reads CSAANKVSYNEQFF. CDR3 sequence (DNA): TGCAGTGCCGCGAATAAAGTCTCCTACAATGAGCAGTTCTTC. The genes are TRBV20-1 and TRBJ2-1; D is unclear. Germline CDR1 reads DFQATT; CDR2 reads SNEGSKA (reference sequence). The CDR3 has 14 residues. Trimming removed 6 bases from V and 0 bases from J, with 12 bases in between.

The CDR3 bases are TGTGCCAGCAGTTTAGGCCACTCTTCCTACGAGCAGTACTTC. It encodes CASSLGHSSYEQYF. This chain uses TRBV27 with TRBJ2-7, with D uncertain. V was pared by 2 bases and J by 1 base, with 9 bases between. Germline V gene data show CDR1 as MNHEY and CDR2 as SMNVEV (reference sequence). The CDR3 is made up of 14 amino acids.